The 18 T cell receptor beta chains reported below all come from one sample, sequenced in a study of T cells after yellow fever vaccination. TCRdb processed the 5' RACE reads anew with MiXCR; each CDR3 protein has one entry. The sample yields 150,000 to 200,000 distinct CDR3 sequences, approximately 10% seen once. Here the sequenced sample was CD8+ T cells sorted from PBMCs, taken 15 days after the yellow fever booster vaccination. The receptors were sampled from a man younger than 35 who received the YFV17D yellow fever vaccine.

The V and J genes are TRBV11-3 and TRBJ2-2; maybe TRBD2 (5 bases). The CDR3 contains 16 residues. Between the trimmed V and J ends, which lost 0 bases and 3 bases, there was a span of 11 bases. The V gene's germline CDR1 is SGHNT and CDR2 YENEEA. In nucleotides, the CDR3 is TGTGCCAGCAGCTTAGAGGCAGGAGCGGACACCGGGGAGCTGTTTTTT. It translates to CASSLEAGADTGELFF.

The chain uses TRBV6-6 and TRBJ1-3; D remains ambiguous. This CDR3 is built from 14 residues. V was cut by 7 bases and J by 0 bases, with 10 bases left in between. Germline lookup yields CDR1 MNHNY and CDR2 SVGAGI (reference sequence). Here the CDR3 DNA reads TGTGCCAGCATGGAAATTAGCTCTGGAAACACCATATATTTT. Translating gives CASMEISSGNTIYF.

The chain joins TRBV29-1 to TRBJ1-2; no definite D call. The CDR3 has 12 residues. Per germline, CDR1 SQVTM and CDR2 ANQGSEA. Trimming cost V 2 bases and J 0 bases, with 4 bases left between them. The CDR3 here is CSVERANYGYTF. The CDR3 coding sequence is TGCAGCGTTGAACGAGCTAACTATGGCTACACCTTC.

V and J are TRBV2 and TRBJ2-2, with TRBD2 matching over 9 bases. The CDR3 loop spans 19 amino acids. The trim removed 5 bases at V and 1 base at J, leaving 14 bases unmatched. Germline CDR1 SNHLY, CDR2 FYNNEI. CDR3 sequence: CASSLPRRGGLLNTGELFF. Here the CDR3 DNA reads TGTGCCAGCAGTCTTCCTCGGCGGGGGGGTTTACTGAACACCGGGGAGCTGTTTTTT.

This clonotype has ten or more counts. J is TRBJ1-1 and V is TRBV4-1; no clear D. This CDR3 has 14 amino acids. Trimming took 4 bases from V and 7 from J, leaving 16 bases between them. Per the germline V gene, CDR1 is MGHRA and CDR2 is YSYEKL. The CDR3 nucleotides are TGCGCCAGCAGCCTGCAATGGGGTCAAGATGAAGCTTTCTTT. Amino acid sequence: CASSLQWGQDEAFF.

This clonotype appeared a few times. The chain carries TRBV7-2 and TRBJ2-7; TRBD2 agrees at 9 bases. The CDR3 is 14 residues long. Germline V gene lookup returns CDR1 SGHTA and CDR2 FQGNSA. Trimming took 2 bases from V and 5 from J; bases not matched to a gene: 4. Here the CDR3 DNA reads TGTGCCAGCAGCTTAATTGCGGGGGGGCACGAGCAGTACGTC. It translates to CASSLIAGGHEQYV.

This clonotype has only a few counts. The gene calls are TRBV19 and TRBJ2-2; possible D gene TRBD1, 5 bases. The V gene's germline CDR1 is LNHDA and CDR2 SQIVND (reference sequence). Trimming removed 3 bases from V and 1 base from J, with 9 bases in between. The CDR3 loop spans 15 amino acids. The CDR3: CASSIRTLNTGELFF. In DNA, the CDR3 is TGTGCCAGTAGTATTCGGACACTGAACACCGGGGAGCTGTTTTTT.

The chain is built from TRBV29-1 and TRBJ2-2; D is unresolved. Germline loops: CDR1 SQVTM, CDR2 ANQGSEA. Between the trimmed V and J ends, which lost 0 bases and 5 bases, there was a span of 13 bases. The CDR3 runs to 15 residues. In nucleotides, the CDR3 is TGCAGCGTTGAAGATTTGTCCGTGGGGACCGGGGAGCTGTTTTTT. This encodes CSVEDLSVGTGELFF.

J is TRBJ1-4 and V is TRBV27; no reliable D call. The V end lost 4 bases, the J end lost 3 bases, and 6 bases lay between the germline ends. The germline CDR1 and CDR2 sequences are MNHEY and SMNVEV (reference sequence). The CDR3 sequence is 13 residues long. The CDR3 reads CASSWVANEKLFF. The CDR3 coding sequence is TGTGCCAGCAGTTGGGTGGCTAATGAAAAACTGTTTTTT. Full variable domain (missing parts from reference TRBV27 and TRBJ1-4): EAQVTQNPRYLITVTGKKLTVTCSQNMNHEYMSWYRQDPGLGLRQIYYSMNVEVTDKGDVPEGYKVSRKEKRNFPLILESPSPNQTSLYFCASSWVANEKLFFGSGTQLSVL.

The chain combines TRBV4-3 with TRBJ2-5; 12 bases fit TRBD2. CDR1 is LGHNA, CDR2 YSLEER, per germline. The CDR3 runs 18 residues. The V segment lost 0 bases and the J segment 5 bases; nucleotides outside the gene matches: 10. The CDR3 sequence: CASSQDWPSGGAGETQYF. The CDR3 DNA reads as TGCGCCAGCAGCCAAGATTGGCCTAGCGGGGGGGCCGGGGAGACCCAGTACTTC.

In its sample, this clonotype was seen a few times. The gene calls are TRBV4-1 and TRBJ2-7; D unresolved. V was clipped by 8 bases and J by 7 bases, with 12 bases between them. Germline V gives CDR1 MGHRA, CDR2 YSYEKL. The CDR3 loop spans 11 amino acids. The CDR3 DNA reads TGCGCCAGCGGCACCCCAGTTGAGCAGTACTTC. It translates to CASGTPVEQYF.

This clonotype was seen a few times. This sequence joins TRBV19 and TRBJ2-1; D remains ambiguous. This CDR3 has 15 amino acids. Germline V gives CDR1 LNHDA, CDR2 SQIVND (reference sequence). V was trimmed by 3 bases and J by 4 bases, leaving 13 bases between them. In DNA form, the CDR3 reads TGTGCCAGTAGTATGTTAGCATGGTCATACAATGAGCAGTTCTTC. This encodes CASSMLAWSYNEQFF.

This clonotype was seen only a few times. This chain uses TRBV10-3 with TRBJ1-2; D not certain. Germline V lookup: CDR1 ENHRY, CDR2 SYGVKD. CDR3 length equals 14 residues. The ends were cut back, 0 bases at V and 7 bases at J, with 12 bases in the middle. The CDR3 coding sequence is TGTGCCATCAGTGAGTCGATCAGTGCACTTGGCTACACCTTC. Residues: CAISESISALGYTF.

This clonotype has a handful of counts. The chain employs TRBV4-1 and TRBJ1-4; 9 nucleotides align to TRBD1. Losses at the gene ends were 0 bases for V and 7 bases for J; bases not matched to a gene: 0. The V gene's germline CDR1 is MGHRA and CDR2 YSYEKL. This CDR3 has 14 amino acids. CDR3 amino acids: CASSQEGQGEKLFF. The CDR3 nucleotides are TGCGCCAGCAGCCAAGAGGGACAGGGTGAAAAACTGTTTTTT.

This clonotype was observed at least ten times. This sequence joins TRBV6-5 and TRBJ2-1, with a tentative D call TRBD1 (6 bases). The CDR3 totals 16 residues. V lost 0 bases, J lost 0 bases, and 9 bases lay in between. Germline V gene data show CDR1 as MNHEY and CDR2 as SVGAGI. Here the CDR3 DNA reads TGTGCCAGCAGTTACTCAGGACAGAGCTCCTACAATGAGCAGTTCTTC. As protein: CASSYSGQSSYNEQFF.

This clonotype has just one count. V and J are TRBV18 and TRBJ1-5; TRBD1 matches at 8 bases. Trimming cost V 1 base and J 7 bases; bases outside gene matches: 9. The CDR3 consists of 16 residues. Germline V gene data show CDR1 as KGHSH and CDR2 as LQKENI. The CDR3 here is CASSPRDRRPGQPQHF. CDR3 bases: TGTGCCAGCTCACCACGGGACAGGAGACCGGGGCAGCCCCAGCATTTT.

The sample holds a few counts of this clonotype. The chain recombines TRBV29-1 with TRBJ1-2; 7 nucleotides match TRBD1. V lost 1 base, J lost 4 bases, and 12 bases stayed unmatched. Germline V CDR1 and CDR2: SQVTM, ANQGSEA. The length of the CDR3 is 16 residues. The CDR3 DNA is TGCAGCGTTGAAGGATCTCTGAACCGGGACAGCTATGGCTACACCTTC. Encoded protein: CSVEGSLNRDSYGYTF.

Only a few counts were recorded for this clonotype. The V and J genes are TRBV7-9 and TRBJ1-4; D call uncertain. This CDR3 is 17 amino acids long. CDR1 SEHNR and CDR2 FQNEAQ come from the germline V gene (reference sequence). Trimming took off 2 bases at V and 7 bases at J, with 20 bases between the two ends. The CDR3 nucleotides read TGTGCCAGCAGCTTAACCCACCCCGGACTCCAAAGTGAAAAACTGTTTTTT. Protein: CASSLTHPGLQSEKLFF.